The clone carrying this TCR beta chain was counted a few times. Antigen unknown. The data stem from a study of T cell repertoires in cytomegalovirus infection. TCRdb itself ran the reads through MiXCR, one entry per CDR3 protein. The sample lists some 110,000 distinct CDR3 sequences; about a tenth were seen once. This CDR3 region has 15 residues. CDR1 and CDR2 (germline): SGHTA, FQGTGA. Trimming took 6 bases from V and 4 from J; bases not matched to a gene: 12. The rearrangement links TRBV7-3 to TRBJ2-7, with 7 positions matching TRBD1. This TCR came from a human donor in good health (CMV status not recorded). Some clones in this sample may be carry-over from other donors' samples. The sequenced material came from PBMCs, sequenced either directly or after in vitro stimulation (not recorded which). CDR3 sequence: CASRPGTVGVYEQYF. In DNA form, the CDR3 reads TGTGCCAGCAGGCCCGGGACAGTAGGGGTGTACGAGCAGTACTTC.